The present T cell receptor (beta chain) was sequenced within a study of blood T cells in healthy people across ages. Study conclusions and caveats: Estimates based on one million T cells were treated as lower bounds.

The second PCR ran roughly 6 to 11 cycles with a sample-barcoded 5' primer and J-beta primers. TCRdb redid the calling of the 5' RACE reads with MiXCR, one entry per CDR3 protein. The sample lists some 1.5 million distinct CDR3 sequences; roughly 27% were seen once. A note on this clonotype: Its antigen is not identified.

Drawn from each donor were roughly 10 milliliters of peripheral blood. The amount of total RNA extracted per sample was at least 5 micrograms. Sequences were obtained from blood. This sequence was found in a woman in her twenties or thirties in good health.

The chain's CDR3 is CASSEVRESLVGSPLHF. As DNA, the CDR3 is TGTGCCAGCAGTGAGGTCAGGGAATCGCTGGTGGGTTCACCCCTCCACTTT. The chain combines TRBV2 with TRBJ1-6; D is perhaps TRBD1 (5 bases). Deletions cut 3 bases from V and 9 bases from J, with 21 bases between. Germline values: CDR1 SNHLY, CDR2 FYNNEI. The CDR3 runs 17 residues.